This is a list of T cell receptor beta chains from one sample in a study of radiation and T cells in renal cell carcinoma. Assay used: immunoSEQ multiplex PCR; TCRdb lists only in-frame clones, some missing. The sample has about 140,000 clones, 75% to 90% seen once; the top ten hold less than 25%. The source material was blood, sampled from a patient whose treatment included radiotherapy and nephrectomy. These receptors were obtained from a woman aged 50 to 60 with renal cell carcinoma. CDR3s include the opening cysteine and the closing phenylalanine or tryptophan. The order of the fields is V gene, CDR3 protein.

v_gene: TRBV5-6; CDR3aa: CASIGTVANYGYTF
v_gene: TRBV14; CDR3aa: CASSLEREVGELFF
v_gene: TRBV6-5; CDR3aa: CASRNPNSRGYTF
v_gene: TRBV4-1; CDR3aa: CASSLGDSRDTQYF
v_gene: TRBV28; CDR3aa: CASGRDRGSGEQYF
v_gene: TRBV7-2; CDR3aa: CASRSGVQETQYF
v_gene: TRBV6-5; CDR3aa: CASSSGQGVNGYTF
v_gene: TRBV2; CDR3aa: CASRRTGVGEQYF
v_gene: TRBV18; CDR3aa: CASSPRRGVANYGYTF
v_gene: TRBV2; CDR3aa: CASSQDRETYEQYF
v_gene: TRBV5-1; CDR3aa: CASSSGSATNEKLFF
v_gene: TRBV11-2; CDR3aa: CASSPRLGEQFF
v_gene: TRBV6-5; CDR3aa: CASSYRDPRDTQYF
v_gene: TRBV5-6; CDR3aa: CASSLKFSRSGNTIYF
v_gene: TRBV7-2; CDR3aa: CASSRPPGHFYEQYF
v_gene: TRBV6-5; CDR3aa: CASSYSGEYQETQYF
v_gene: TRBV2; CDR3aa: CATSTEAAFEAFF
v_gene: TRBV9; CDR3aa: CASNDPGQYNSPLHF
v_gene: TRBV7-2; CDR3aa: CASSLLTGTSYEQYF
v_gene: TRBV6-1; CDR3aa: CASRPASYNEQFF
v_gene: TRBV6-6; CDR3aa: CASSPTPGSSGNTIYF
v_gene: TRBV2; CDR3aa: CASSDRHVSNQPQHF
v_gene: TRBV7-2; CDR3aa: CASSLQTSGEITDTQYF
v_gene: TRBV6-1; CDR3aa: CASLRTSGEKLFF
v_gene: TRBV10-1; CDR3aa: CATSDRGWDEQYF
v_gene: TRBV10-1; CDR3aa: CASSDQPRGAFF
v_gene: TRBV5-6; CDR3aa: CASRSIGAGQIYGYTF
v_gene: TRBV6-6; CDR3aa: CASSRETPGEAFF
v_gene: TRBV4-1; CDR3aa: CASSQSGGREKLFF
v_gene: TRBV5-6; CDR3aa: CASSITGVETQYF
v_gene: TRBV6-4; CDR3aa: CASSDTRPSPSYEQYF
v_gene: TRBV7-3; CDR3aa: CASSLSSHSYEQYF
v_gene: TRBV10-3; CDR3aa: CAISEGGTGGQDTQYF
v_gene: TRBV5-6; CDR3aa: CASSLTGINSPLHF
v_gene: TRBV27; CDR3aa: CASRDLNFRGAYNEQFF
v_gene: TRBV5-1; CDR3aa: CASRVGIGTYEQYF
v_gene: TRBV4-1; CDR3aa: CASSLETVNYGYTF
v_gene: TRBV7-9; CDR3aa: CASSSGQGGSPLHF
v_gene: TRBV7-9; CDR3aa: CASSYGQFNTEAFF
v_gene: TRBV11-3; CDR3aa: CASSLGPASNYEQYF
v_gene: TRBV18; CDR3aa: CASSLAGDGSYEQYF
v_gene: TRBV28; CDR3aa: CASSTQGSDTF
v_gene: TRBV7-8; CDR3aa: CASSSTGPHQPQHF
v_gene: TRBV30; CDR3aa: CAWSSLAGGTYEQYF
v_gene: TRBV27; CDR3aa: CASGRQGASTGELFF
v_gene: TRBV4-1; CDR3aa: CASSQEPGQLNTEAFF
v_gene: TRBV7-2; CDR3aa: CASSATRTSREAFF
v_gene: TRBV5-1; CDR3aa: CASSLASTDKLFF
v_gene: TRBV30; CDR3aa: CAWSRNEQYF
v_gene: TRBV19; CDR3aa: CASSTNTGELFF
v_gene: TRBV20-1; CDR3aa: CSATTGLSGYF
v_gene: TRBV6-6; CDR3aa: CASSYGTELNTEAFF
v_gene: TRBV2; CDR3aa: CASSTGYEQYF